This T cell receptor beta chain was sequenced in a study of PD-1 blockade in classical Hodgkin lymphoma. In regard to this clone: Its antigen remains unidentified.

Documented time point: cycle 4 day 1 (C4D1), after 6 weeks of nivolumab. Each patient's relapse followed autologous stem cell transplantation, and brentuximab vedotin exposure varied. Study observations and caveats: Reports described newly diagnosed patients as having lower baseline TCR diversity than healthy donors. Complete responders' baseline diversity resembled that of newly diagnosed patients.

Germline values: CDR1 SGHAT, CDR2 FQNNGV. The CDR3 covers 15 residues. V was clipped by 2 bases and J by 6 bases, with 13 bases between them. The repertoire was sequenced with immunoSEQ multiplex PCR; TCRdb's copy has only in-frame clones and lacks some. In the table there are approximately 110,000 clones, roughly nine tenths of which are singletons. The sequencing used peripheral blood mononuclear cells (PBMCs), collected before the fourth cycle of nivolumab. This rearrangement joins TRBV11-2 to TRBJ2-2, with D perhaps TRBD2 (5 bases). The origin of this receptor is a human donor with classical Hodgkin lymphoma. DNA of the CDR3: TGTGCCAGCAGCTTAATGGCGAGGGAGTCCGGGGAGCTGTTTTTT. This gives the protein CASSLMARESGELFF.